This T cell receptor (beta chain) was sequenced for a study of blood T cell dynamics during melanoma immunotherapy. Background on the study: First-line therapy was either pembrolizumab or nivolumab with ipilimumab for metastatic melanoma.

This CDR3 has 13 amino acids. The germline gives CDR1 LNHDA, CDR2 SQIVND (reference sequence). The V end lost 5 bases, the J end lost 11 bases, and 18 bases lay between the germline ends. General study findings and limits: PBMC repertoires of eventual disease-control patients split at W3 into clonality or diversity gains.

Every bulk PBMC sample received the same 350 ng of DNA. Profiling relied on immunoSEQ multiplex PCR, and the TCRdb table lists in-frame clones only, not all of them. The profile covers 10,000 to 13,000 clones, with 87% appearing a single time and 6% to 8% taken by the ten largest. Time point noted: week 3, after first cycle of checkpoint inhibitor. Comments on this clone: Its antigen remains unknown.

This TCR came from a human donor with melanoma. The chain recombines TRBV19 with TRBJ1-1, with D maybe TRBD1 (5 bases). This specimen was blood, taken from a patient treated with checkpoint blockade. As DNA, the CDR3 is TGTGCCAGTAGTTCCTCCGGCAGGGAATGGGCTTTCTTT. Protein product: CASSSSGREWAFF.